A single sample gave rise to the 31 T cell receptor beta chains below, sequenced in a study of T-cell reconstitution after alpha-beta-depleted transplantation in children. This sample's TCRbeta library carried unique molecular identifier barcodes. One entry per CDR3 protein, called by TCRdb with MiXCR from the PCR reads. Of 450,000 to 600,000 distinct CDR3 sequences listed, 18% were seen once; the top ten hold 3% to 4%. The sequences come from PBMCs from the stem cell graft donor, collected from the stem cell graft. The receptors stem from a human donor who donated a stem cell graft to a child with acute lymphoblastic leukemia.

This chain uses TRBV15 with TRBJ2-7, with D perhaps given as TRBD1 or TRBD2 (6 bases each). This CDR3 contains 14 residues. V gave up 0 bases and J gave up 6 bases, with 12 bases separating them. Germline V gene lookup returns CDR1 LNHNV and CDR2 YYDKDF (reference sequence). CDR3 nucleotides: TGTGCCACCAGCAGAGATTTCAGGGGAGGCGAGCAGTACTTC. This encodes CATSRDFRGGEQYF.

The chain is built from TRBV27 and TRBJ1-2, with D possibly matching TRBD1 (6 bases). The CDR3 runs 13 residues. Germline-derived CDR1 and CDR2 are MNHEY and SMNVEV (reference sequence). V lost 5 bases and J 4 bases, leaving 11 bases between the germline ends. CDR3 in amino acids: CASSIGTTYGYTF. The DNA for the CDR3 is TGTGCCAGCAGTATAGGGACAACCTATGGCTACACCTTC.

The chain has TRBV9 and TRBJ2-1, with D possibly being TRBD2 (5 bases). The CDR3 sequence is 14 residues long. Trimming pared 0 bases from V and 7 bases from J, leaving 11 bases between. Germline CDR1 is SGDLS and CDR2 is YYNGEE. The CDR3 coding sequence is TGTGCCAGCAGCGTAGCTGGGAGTCGAAATGAGCAGTTCTTC. This sequence encodes CASSVAGSRNEQFF.

This clonotype was seen at least ten times. The rearrangement joins TRBV5-1 to TRBJ1-1; no clear D. Trimming took 3 bases from V and 1 from J, leaving 4 bases between them. Per germline, CDR1 SGHRS and CDR2 YFSETQ. The CDR3 loop spans 12 amino acids. CDR3 region: CASSWGNTEAFF. CDR3 in DNA: TGCGCCAGCAGCTGGGGGAACACTGAAGCTTTCTTT.

The chain recombines TRBV10-1 with TRBJ2-7; 12 bases match TRBD2. Trimming cost V 3 bases and J 1 base; bases outside gene matches: 7. The CDR3 extends over 17 amino acids. Germline CDR1 WNHNN, CDR2 SYGVQD (reference sequence). The CDR3 is CASSDRLAGDRSYEQYF. CDR3 nucleotide sequence: TGCGCCAGCAGTGACCGACTAGCGGGAGATAGATCCTACGAGCAGTACTTC.

The chain has TRBV28 and TRBJ2-7; 7 bases align to TRBD1. This CDR3 is built from 13 residues. Germline assignment: CDR1 MDHEN and CDR2 SYDVKM. The J segment lost 4 bases and the V segment lost 5 bases, leaving 5 bases of the junction unmatched. CDR3 bases: TGTGCCAGCAGTAGCGGACAGGATTACGAGCAGTACTTC. Residues: CASSSGQDYEQYF.

This clonotype was picked up many times. An end of the junction does not agree with germline; a read error may underlie this. The chain joins TRBV5-1 to TRBJ2-1; TRBD2 aligns across 7 bases. Germline V gene lookup returns CDR1 SGHRS and CDR2 YFSETQ. The CDR3 runs to 15 residues. CDR3 sequence reads: CASSLTGGSYNEQFF. CDR3 in DNA: TGTGCCAGCAGCTTAACGGGGGGTTCCTACAATGAGCAGTTCTTC.

The chain employs TRBV21-1 and TRBJ2-3. TRBV21-1 is a pseudogene. CDR3 length equals 13 residues. The CDR3 is CASGDEWADTQYF. CDR3 nucleotide sequence: TGTGCCAGCGGCGACGAGTGGGCAGATACGCAGTATTTT.

This clonotype was picked up many times. This chain links TRBV9 with TRBJ2-1; 9 bases align to TRBD2. The ends lost 4 bases at V and 2 bases at J; junction bases unmatched: 7. CDR3 length: 16 amino acids. The germline gives CDR1 SGDLS, CDR2 YYNGEE. CDR3 DNA sequence: TGTGCCAGCAGCCCCAATTTAGCGGGAGCCTACAATGAGCAGTTCTTC. This translates into CASSPNLAGAYNEQFF.

The V and J genes are TRBV18 and TRBJ2-7; 9 nucleotides line up with TRBD1. CDR1 is KGHSH and CDR2 is LQKENI in the germline V gene. This CDR3 region has 15 residues. Germline trimming cut 2 bases from V and 5 bases from J; bases unmatched to any gene: 7. The CDR3 nucleotides read TGTGCCAGCTCACCATCTATAGGGACAGGGAACGAGCAGTACTTC. Encoded protein: CASSPSIGTGNEQYF.

This clonotype was found a few times. This chain joins TRBV7-9 and TRBJ2-7, with D hard to call. The germline V gene encodes CDR1 SEHNR and CDR2 FQNEAQ (reference sequence). The CDR3 covers 16 residues. Trimming removed 4 bases from V and 2 bases from J, with 18 bases in between. CDR3 sequence: CASSSPTQAYPYEQYF. Here the CDR3 DNA reads TGTGCCAGCAGCTCCCCGACCCAGGCATACCCCTACGAGCAGTACTTC. The entire variable domain, with the rest obtained from reference TRBV7-9 and TRBJ2-7, is as follows: DTGVSQNPRHKITKRGQNVTFRCDPISEHNRLYWYRQTLGQGPEFLTYFQNEAQLEKSRLLSDRFSAERPKGSFSTLEIQRTEQGDSAMYLCASSSPTQAYPYEQYFGPGTRLTVT.

This CDR3 reads CSVESSLNTEAFF. CDR3 coding DNA: TGCAGCGTTGAAAGCTCGTTGAACACTGAAGCTTTCTTT. This chain connects TRBV29-1 to TRBJ1-1; D is uncertain. The CDR3 consists of 13 residues. CDR1 and CDR2 (germline): SQVTM, ANQGSEA. Trimming left V 2 bases short and J 0 bases short, with 7 bases between. Full variable domain (remainder filled in from reference TRBV29-1 and TRBJ1-1): SAVISQKPSRDICQRGTSLTIQCQVDSQVTMMFWYRQQPGQSLTLIATANQGSEATYESGFVIDKFPISRPNLTFSTLTVSNMSPEDSSIYLCSVESSLNTEAFFGQGTRLTVV.

In its sample, this clonotype was seen a few times. The chain carries TRBV7-3 and TRBJ2-1; TRBD2 matches 8 bases. The V and J ends lost 8 bases and 10 bases, in that order; junction bases with no gene match: 10. Per the germline V gene, CDR1 is SGHTA and CDR2 is FQGTGA. The CDR3 extends over 13 amino acids. CDR3 sequence: CASSKAGAGEQFF. The CDR3 coding sequence is TGTGCCAGCTCCAAAGCGGGAGCCGGGGAGCAGTTCTTC. Using reference TRBV7-3 and TRBJ2-1 for the parts outside the CDR3, the full variable domain is GAGVSQTPSNKVTEKGKYVELRCDPISGHTALYWYRQSLGQGPEFLIYFQGTGAADDSGLPNDRFFAVRPEGSVSTLKIQRTERGDSAVYLCASSKAGAGEQFFGPGTRLTVL.

The rearrangement uses TRBV5-1 and TRBJ1-2; D not resolved. This CDR3 has 15 residues. The germline V and J ends were trimmed by 2 bases and 4 bases, with 15 bases remaining between them. In germline, CDR1 is SGHRS, CDR2 YFSETQ. The CDR3 here is CASSFNRSPVYGYTF. In nucleotides, the CDR3 is TGCGCCAGCAGCTTCAATAGGTCCCCGGTCTATGGCTACACCTTC.

This sequence joins TRBV20-1 and TRBJ2-2; D perhaps matches TRBD1 (5 bases). CDR1 is DFQATT, CDR2 SNEGSKA, per germline (reference sequence). The CDR3 has 13 residues. CDR3 sequence reads: CSLARVNTGELFF. The CDR3 bases are TGCAGCCTCGCCAGGGTCAACACCGGGGAGCTGTTTTTT.

In this sample, this clonotype turned up a few times. The chain is built from TRBV9 and TRBJ2-1, with unresolved D. V shed 0 bases and J shed 4 bases, with 11 bases lying between them. The germline gives CDR1 SGDLS, CDR2 YYNGEE. The CDR3 totals 15 residues. CDR3 sequence (DNA): TGTGCCAGCAGCGTAGAGAACTATCTATACAATGAGCAGTTCTTC. This encodes CASSVENYLYNEQFF.

This clonotype has only a few counts. J is TRBJ2-2 and V is TRBV9; D is possibly TRBD1 or TRBD2 (5 bases each). The CDR3 is 18 amino acids. The germline V gene encodes CDR1 SGDLS and CDR2 YYNGEE. V was trimmed by 4 bases and J by 5 bases, leaving 24 bases between them. CDR3 DNA: TGTGCCAGCAGCCCGCCCGAGGGGCAGCTTCGAAGGACCGGGGAGCTGTTTTTT. It translates to CASSPPEGQLRRTGELFF.

This clonotype has more than one count but fewer than ten. This chain connects TRBV2 to TRBJ2-5, with TRBD1 identical over 7 bases. V trimming: 6 bases; J trimming: 4 bases; junction bases outside the gene matches: 8. The CDR3 length is 14 residues. Germline V gene data show CDR1 as SNHLY and CDR2 as FYNNEI. The chain's CDR3 is CASRATGVAETQYF. DNA of the CDR3: TGTGCCAGCAGAGCCACAGGGGTTGCAGAGACCCAGTACTTC.

There are a few counts of this clonotype. V and J are TRBV9 and TRBJ2-3; no reliable D call. Per germline, CDR1 SGDLS and CDR2 YYNGEE. This CDR3 has 14 residues. V was pared by 2 bases and J by 2 bases, with 9 bases between. DNA for the CDR3: TGTGCCAGCAGCGTGGACGGAGCCACAGATACGCAGTATTTT. It yields the protein CASSVDGATDTQYF.

This clonotype was seen a few times. The chain combines TRBV12-3 or TRBV12-4 with TRBJ2-2; 7 bases agree with TRBD2. V lost 5 bases, J lost 0 bases, and 3 bases stayed unmatched. The CDR3 length is 15 residues. The CDR3 region is CASSAGDSNTGELFF. The CDR3 bases are TGTGCCAGCAGTGCGGGGGACTCGAACACCGGGGAGCTGTTTTTT.

This chain joins TRBV5-1 and TRBJ2-2; possible D gene TRBD1, 6 bases. The V gene's germline CDR1 is SGHRS and CDR2 YFSETQ. V lost 2 bases and J lost 0, with 11 bases in between. This CDR3 spans 16 amino acids. The CDR3 spells CASSFGAGANTGELFF. In DNA, the CDR3 is TGCGCCAGCAGCTTTGGGGCAGGGGCGAACACCGGGGAGCTGTTTTTT.

This clonotype was picked up a small number of times. The CDR3 is CASSVLAGAGHEQFF. As DNA, the CDR3 is TGTGCCAGCAGTGTACTAGCGGGAGCTGGCCATGAGCAGTTCTTC. The J gene is TRBJ2-1, the V gene TRBV27; 11 bases line up with TRBD2. The V and J ends lost 5 bases and 8 bases, in that order; junction bases with no gene match: 8. Germline V gene lookup returns CDR1 MNHEY and CDR2 SMNVEV (reference sequence). This CDR3 spans 15 amino acids.

This clonotype was seen a few times. The chain recombines TRBV20-1 with TRBJ1-1; D is unresolved. The germline V and J ends were trimmed by 4 bases and 0 bases, with 12 bases remaining between them. CDR1 and CDR2 (germline): DFQATT, SNEGSKA (reference sequence). This CDR3 spans 14 amino acids. CDR3 bases: TGCAGTGCTAAGAATACAAACATGAACACTGAAGCTTTCTTT. Translating it yields CSAKNTNMNTEAFF.

In its sample, this clonotype was seen a few times. The genes are TRBV12-3 or TRBV12-4 and TRBJ2-6; no definite D call. V was cut by 3 bases and J by 12 bases, with 9 bases left in between. The CDR3 has 12 residues. CDR3: CASSFRPGVLTF. The DNA of the CDR3 is TGTGCCAGCAGTTTTCGGCCCGGCGTCCTGACTTTC.

This clonotype occurred a few times. This sequence joins TRBV15 and TRBJ1-3, with 7 positions matching TRBD1. The CDR3 has 13 residues. Trimming removed 3 bases from V and 8 bases from J; junction bases left unmatched: 4. Germline V CDR1 and CDR2: LNHNV, YYDKDF (reference sequence). CDR3 sequence reads: CATSRATGDTIYF. The CDR3 DNA sequence: TGTGCCACCAGCAGGGCCACAGGGGACACCATATATTTT.

This clonotype was detected a few times. The chain couples TRBV5-1 to TRBJ2-1; the D is unclear. This CDR3 has 15 residues. Per germline, CDR1 SGHRS and CDR2 YFSETQ. Trimming left V 7 bases short and J 0 bases short, with 14 bases between. DNA of the CDR3: TGCGCCAGCGAGCAGACGCCGAGCTCCTACAATGAGCAGTTCTTC. Amino acid sequence: CASEQTPSSYNEQFF.

This sequence joins TRBV7-3 and TRBJ2-1, with TRBD1 identical over 7 bases. Unmatched junction bases numbered 6, after V lost 4 bases and J lost 6 bases. Germline loops: CDR1 SGHTA, CDR2 FQGTGA. CDR3 length: 14 amino acids. The CDR3, as DNA: TGTGCCAGCAGCTCGACAGGGAACGGCAATGAGCAGTTCTTC. It yields the protein CASSSTGNGNEQFF. Using reference TRBV7-3 and TRBJ2-1 for the parts outside the CDR3, the full variable domain is GAGVSQTPSNKVTEKGKYVELRCDPISGHTALYWYRQSLGQGPEFLIYFQGTGAADDSGLPNDRFFAVRPEGSVSTLKIQRTERGDSAVYLCASSSTGNGNEQFFGPGTRLTVL.

This clonotype was counted a few times. The V gene is TRBV20-1, the J gene TRBJ2-1; D might be TRBD2 (6 bases). Trimming removed 3 bases at V and 3 bases at J, with 15 bases between. Per the germline V gene, CDR1 is DFQATT and CDR2 is SNEGSKA (reference sequence). The CDR3 has 15 amino acids. CDR3 loop: CSASRGGLHYNEQFF. The CDR3, as DNA: TGCAGTGCTAGTCGGGGAGGCCTTCACTACAATGAGCAGTTCTTC.

The J gene is TRBJ2-7, the V gene TRBV12-3 or TRBV12-4; D may be TRBD2 (6 bases). The CDR3 extends over 15 amino acids. The ends were cut back, 6 bases at V and 2 bases at J, with 17 bases in the middle. The CDR3 sequence is CASRTSLGIAYEQYF. As DNA, the CDR3 is TGTGCCAGCAGGACTAGTCTAGGAATCGCCTACGAGCAGTACTTC.

The V call is TRBV12-3 or TRBV12-4, the J call TRBJ1-3, with D hard to call. Trimming shortened V by 2 bases and J by 0 bases, and 14 bases separated the two germline ends. The CDR3 length is 17 residues. The CDR3 here is CASSLPGLSNSGNTIYF. DNA for the CDR3: TGTGCCAGCAGTTTACCTGGTCTGAGCAACTCTGGAAACACCATATATTTT.

This clonotype appeared a few times. The chain couples TRBV29-1 to TRBJ2-6; D not certain. The CDR3 sequence is 16 residues long. Germline CDR1 and CDR2: SQVTM and ANQGSEA. V was cut by 1 base and J by 1 base, with 11 bases left in between. CDR3 region: CSVEGPVSSGANVLTF. CDR3 nucleotide sequence: TGCAGCGTTGAAGGTCCTGTGAGTTCTGGGGCCAACGTCCTGACTTTC.